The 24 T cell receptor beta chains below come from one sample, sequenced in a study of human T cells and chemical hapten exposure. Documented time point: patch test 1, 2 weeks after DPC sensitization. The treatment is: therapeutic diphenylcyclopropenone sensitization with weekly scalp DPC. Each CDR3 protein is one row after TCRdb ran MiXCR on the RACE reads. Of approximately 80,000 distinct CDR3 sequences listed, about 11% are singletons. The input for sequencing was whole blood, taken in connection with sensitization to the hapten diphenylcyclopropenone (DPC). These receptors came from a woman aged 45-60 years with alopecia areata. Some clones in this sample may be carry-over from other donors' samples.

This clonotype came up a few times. The CDR3 nucleotides are TGCGCCAGCAGCCGTGGACAGGGGGCGCGAGCGGGCACTGAAGCTTTCTTT. Amino acid sequence: CASSRGQGARAGTEAFF. The chain uses TRBV4-3 and TRBJ1-1, with TRBD1 matching over 11 bases. V lost 4 bases, J lost 4 bases, and 11 bases stayed unmatched. CDR3 length: 17 residues. The germline V gene has CDR1 LGHNA and CDR2 YSLEER.

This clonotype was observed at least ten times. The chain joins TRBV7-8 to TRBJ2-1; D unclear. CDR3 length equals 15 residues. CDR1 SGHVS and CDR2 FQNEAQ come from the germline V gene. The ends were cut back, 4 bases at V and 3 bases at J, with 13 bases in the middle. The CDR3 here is CASSSGRTYYNEQFF. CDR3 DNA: TGTGCCAGCAGCTCCGGACGGACCTACTACAATGAGCAGTTCTTC.

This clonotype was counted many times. DNA for the CDR3: TGCAGTGCTAGAGTCACCCAAGCGGGAAGCTCCTACAATGAGCAGTTCTTC. This translates into CSARVTQAGSSYNEQFF. This chain uses TRBV20-1 with TRBJ2-1; 7 nucleotides line up with TRBD2. Germline V gene sequence: CDR1 DFQATT, CDR2 SNEGSKA (reference sequence). This CDR3 contains 17 residues. J gave up 0 bases and V 1 base, and 9 bases lay outside the gene matches.

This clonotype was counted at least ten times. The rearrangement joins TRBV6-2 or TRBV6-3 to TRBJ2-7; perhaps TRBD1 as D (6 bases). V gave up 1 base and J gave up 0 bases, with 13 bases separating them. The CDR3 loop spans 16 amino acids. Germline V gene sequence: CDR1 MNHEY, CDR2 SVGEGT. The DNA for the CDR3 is TGTGCCAGCAGTTACTTGGTGGACAGAAGCTCCTACGAGCAGTACTTC. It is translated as CASSYLVDRSSYEQYF.

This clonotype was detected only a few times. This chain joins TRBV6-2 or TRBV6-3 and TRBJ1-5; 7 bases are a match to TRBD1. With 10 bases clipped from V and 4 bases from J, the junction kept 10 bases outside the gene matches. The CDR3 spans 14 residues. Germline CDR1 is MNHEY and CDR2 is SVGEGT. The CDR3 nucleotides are TGTGCCACCCTCGACGACAGGGTTAATCAGCCCCAGCATTTT. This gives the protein CATLDDRVNQPQHF.

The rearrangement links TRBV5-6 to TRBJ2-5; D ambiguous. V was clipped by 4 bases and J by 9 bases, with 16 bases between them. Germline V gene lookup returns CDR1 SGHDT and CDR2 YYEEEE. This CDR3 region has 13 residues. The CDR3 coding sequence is TGTGCCAGCAGCGGGCGCCCCGTCGCTGCCCAGTACTTC. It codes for CASSGRPVAAQYF. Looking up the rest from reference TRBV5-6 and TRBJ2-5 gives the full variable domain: DAGVTQSPTHLIKTRGQQVTLRCSPKSGHDTVSWYQQALGQGPQFIFQYYEEEERQRGNFPDRFSGHQFPNYSSELNVNALLLGDSALYLCASSGRPVAAQYFGPGTRLLVL.

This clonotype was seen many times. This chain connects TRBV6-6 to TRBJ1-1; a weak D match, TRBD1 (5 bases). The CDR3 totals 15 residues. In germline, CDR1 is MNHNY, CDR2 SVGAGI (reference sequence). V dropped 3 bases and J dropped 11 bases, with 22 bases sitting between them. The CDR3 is CASSYTGEDALFAFF. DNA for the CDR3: TGTGCCAGCAGTTATACGGGGGAGGATGCGTTGTTCGCTTTCTTT.

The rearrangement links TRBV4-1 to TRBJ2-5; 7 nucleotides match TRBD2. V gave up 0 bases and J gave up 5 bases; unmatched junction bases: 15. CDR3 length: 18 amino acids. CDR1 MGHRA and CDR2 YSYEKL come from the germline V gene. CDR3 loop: CASSQDRGSGIGGETQYF. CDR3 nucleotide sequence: TGCGCCAGCAGCCAAGATCGGGGCAGCGGGATAGGAGGGGAGACCCAGTACTTC.

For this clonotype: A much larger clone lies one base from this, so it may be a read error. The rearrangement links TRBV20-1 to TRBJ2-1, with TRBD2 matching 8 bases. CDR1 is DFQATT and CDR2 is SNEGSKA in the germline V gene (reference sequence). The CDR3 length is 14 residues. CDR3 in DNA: TGCAGTGCCCAGCGGGGGAGCTCCTACAATGATCAGTTCTTC. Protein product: CSAQRGSSYNDQFF.

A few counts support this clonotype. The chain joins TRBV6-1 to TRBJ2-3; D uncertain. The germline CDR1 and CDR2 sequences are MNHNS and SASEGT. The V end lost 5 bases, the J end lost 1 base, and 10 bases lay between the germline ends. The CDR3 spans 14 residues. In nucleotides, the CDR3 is TGTGCCAGCAGTCTACCCGCGGGCACAGATACGCAGTATTTT. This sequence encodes CASSLPAGTDTQYF.

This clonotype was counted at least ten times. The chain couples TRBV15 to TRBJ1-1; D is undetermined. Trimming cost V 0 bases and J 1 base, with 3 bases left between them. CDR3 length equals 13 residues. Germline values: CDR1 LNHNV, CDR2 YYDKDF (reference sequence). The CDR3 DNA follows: TGTGCCACCAGCAGAGACCGGAACACTGAAGCTTTCTTT. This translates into CATSRDRNTEAFF.

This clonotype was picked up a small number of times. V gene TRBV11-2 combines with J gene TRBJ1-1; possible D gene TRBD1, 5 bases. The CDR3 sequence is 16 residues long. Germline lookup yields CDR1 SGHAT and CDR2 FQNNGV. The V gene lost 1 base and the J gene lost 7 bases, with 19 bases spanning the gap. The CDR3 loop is CASSLGGRGTIYEAFF. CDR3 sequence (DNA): TGTGCCAGCAGCTTAGGCGGCCGGGGGACTATCTATGAAGCTTTCTTT.

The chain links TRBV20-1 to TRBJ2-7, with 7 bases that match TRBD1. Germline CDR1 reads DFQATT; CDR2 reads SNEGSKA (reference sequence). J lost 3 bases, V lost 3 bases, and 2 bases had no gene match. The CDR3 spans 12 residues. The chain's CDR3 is CSASGDSYEQYF. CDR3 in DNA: TGCAGTGCTAGCGGGGACAGCTACGAGCAGTACTTC.

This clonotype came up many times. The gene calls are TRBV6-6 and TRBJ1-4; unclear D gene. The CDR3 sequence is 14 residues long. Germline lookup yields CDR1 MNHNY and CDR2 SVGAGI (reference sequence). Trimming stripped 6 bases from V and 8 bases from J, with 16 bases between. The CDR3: CASSKWLREEKLFF. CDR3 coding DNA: TGTGCCAGCAGCAAATGGTTAAGGGAGGAAAAACTGTTTTTT.

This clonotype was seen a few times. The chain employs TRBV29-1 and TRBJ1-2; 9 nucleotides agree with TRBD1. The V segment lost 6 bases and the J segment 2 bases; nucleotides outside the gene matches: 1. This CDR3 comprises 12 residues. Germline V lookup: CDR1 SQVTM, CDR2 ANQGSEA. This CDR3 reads CSVGQGNYGYTF. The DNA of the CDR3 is TGCAGCGTCGGACAGGGGAACTATGGCTACACCTTC.

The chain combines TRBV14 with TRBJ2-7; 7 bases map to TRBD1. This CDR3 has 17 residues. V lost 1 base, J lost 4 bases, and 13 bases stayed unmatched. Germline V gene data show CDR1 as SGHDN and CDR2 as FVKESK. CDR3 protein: CASSQGRDSLPWYEQYF. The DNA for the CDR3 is TGTGCCAGCAGCCAAGGCCGGGACAGTTTGCCGTGGTACGAGCAGTACTTC. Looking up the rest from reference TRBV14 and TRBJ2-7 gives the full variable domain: EAGVTQFPSHSVIEKGQTVTLRCDPISGHDNLYWYRRVMGKEIKFLLHFVKESKQDESGMPNNRFLAERTGGTYSTLKVQPAELEDSGVYFCASSQGRDSLPWYEQYFGPGTRLTVT.

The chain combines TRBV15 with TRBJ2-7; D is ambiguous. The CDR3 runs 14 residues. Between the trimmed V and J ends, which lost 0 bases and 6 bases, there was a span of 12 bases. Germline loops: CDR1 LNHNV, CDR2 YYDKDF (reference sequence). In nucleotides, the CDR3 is TGTGCCACCAGCAGAGATGACCAAACTTCCGAGCAGTACTTC. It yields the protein CATSRDDQTSEQYF.

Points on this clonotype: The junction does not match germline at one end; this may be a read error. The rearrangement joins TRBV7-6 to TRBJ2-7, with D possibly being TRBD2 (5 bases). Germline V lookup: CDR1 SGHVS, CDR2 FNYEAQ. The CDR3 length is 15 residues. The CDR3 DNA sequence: TGTACCAGCAGCCCTGACGGCTCCGGGACCTACGAGCAGTACTTC. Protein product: CTSSPDGSGTYEQYF.

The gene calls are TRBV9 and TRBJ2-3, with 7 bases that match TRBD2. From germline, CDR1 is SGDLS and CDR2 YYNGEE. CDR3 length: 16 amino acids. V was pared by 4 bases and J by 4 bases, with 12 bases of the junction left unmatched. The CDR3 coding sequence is TGTGCCAGCAGCCCCTTGGGGAGGGGAGGCTCAGATACGCAGTATTTT. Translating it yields CASSPLGRGGSDTQYF.

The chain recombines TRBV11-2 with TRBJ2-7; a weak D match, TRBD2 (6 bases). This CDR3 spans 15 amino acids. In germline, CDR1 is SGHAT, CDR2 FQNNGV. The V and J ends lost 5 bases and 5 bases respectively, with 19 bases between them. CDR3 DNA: TGTGCCAGCAGCCAGCCACTCGGGGGACTGAACGAGCAGTACTTC. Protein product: CASSQPLGGLNEQYF.

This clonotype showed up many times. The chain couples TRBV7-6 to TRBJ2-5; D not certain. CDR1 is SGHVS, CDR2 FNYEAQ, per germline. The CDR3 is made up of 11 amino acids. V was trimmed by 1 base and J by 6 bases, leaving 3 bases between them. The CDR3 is CASSLGQTQYF. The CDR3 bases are TGTGCCAGCAGCTTAGGCCAGACCCAGTACTTC.

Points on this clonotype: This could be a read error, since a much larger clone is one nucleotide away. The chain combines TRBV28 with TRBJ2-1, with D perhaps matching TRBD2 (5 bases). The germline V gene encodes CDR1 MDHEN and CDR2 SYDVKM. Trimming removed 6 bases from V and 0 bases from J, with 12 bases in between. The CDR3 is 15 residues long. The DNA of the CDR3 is TGTGCCAGCAGCCCTCGCGGGTGCTCCTACAATGAGCAGTTCTTC. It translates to CASSPRGCSYNEQFF. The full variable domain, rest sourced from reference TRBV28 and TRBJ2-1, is DVKVTQSSRYLVKRTGEKVFLECVQDMDHENMFWYRQDPGLGLRLIYFSYDVKMKEKGDIPEGYSVSREKKERFSLILESASTNQTSMYLCASSPRGCSYNEQFFGPGTRLTVL.

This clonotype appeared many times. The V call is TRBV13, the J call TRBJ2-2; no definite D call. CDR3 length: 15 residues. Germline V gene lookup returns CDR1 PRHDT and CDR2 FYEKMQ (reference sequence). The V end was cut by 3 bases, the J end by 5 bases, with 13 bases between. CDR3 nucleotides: TGTGCCAGCAGCTTTGGTCTGCAGCTGACCGGGGAGCTGTTTTTT. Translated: CASSFGLQLTGELFF.

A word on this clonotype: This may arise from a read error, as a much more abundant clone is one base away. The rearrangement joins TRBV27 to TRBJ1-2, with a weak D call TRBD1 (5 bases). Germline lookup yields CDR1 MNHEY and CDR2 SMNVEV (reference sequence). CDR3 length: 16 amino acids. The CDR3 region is CVSSGQQGGSGNGYTF. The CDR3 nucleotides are TGTGTCAGCAGTGGGCAGCAGGGTGGTTCCGGGAATGGCTACACCTTC.